Listed below are T cell receptor beta chains from one sample, sequenced in a study of blood T cell repertoires in COVID-19. Profiled with immunoSEQ multiplex PCR; TCRdb holds only in-frame clones, not every one. The sample includes some 130,000 clones, roughly 89% of them seen just once. Sequenced input: peripheral blood. Receptors were obtained from a man aged 45-65 years with active or convalescent COVID-19. CDR3s include the opening cysteine and the closing phenylalanine or tryptophan. A D gene is named only where the DNA matches it firmly. Some rows mark clone size as missing; the rest say once, few, many or name a class of expanded clone.

>few|NA|TRBV3-1/TRBV3-2|TRBJ2-7
CASSSLSYEQYF
TGTGCCAGCAGCTCCCTCTCCTACGAGCAGTACTTC
>few|NA|TRBV5-1|TRBJ1-1
CASSFSGGVTEAFF
TGCGCCAGCAGCTTTTCCGGGGGAGTAACTGAAGCTTTCTTT
>NA|TRBD2|TRBV10-1|TRBJ2-2
CASRASGSAGELFF
TGCGCCAGCAGGGCTAGCGGGAGCGCCGGGGAGCTGTTTTTT
>NA|NA|TRBV5-1|TRBJ2-5
CASSLDVGETQETQYF
TGCGCCAGCAGCTTGGATGTGGGCGAGACACAAGAGACCCAGTACTTC
>NA|NA|TRBV5-8|TRBJ1-1
CASSLVGTPGPKNTEAFF
TGTGCCAGCAGCTTGGTAGGGACACCGGGACCGAAGAACACTGAAGCTTTCTTT
>NA|TRBD2|TRBV19|TRBJ2-7
CASSIQRDLSYEQYF
TGTGCCAGTAGTATTCAGCGGGACCTTTCCTACGAGCAGTACTTC
>NA|NA|TRBV6-2/TRBV6-3|TRBJ1-2
CASSYPSANYGYTF
TGTGCCAGCAGTTACCCCAGTGCTAACTATGGCTACACCTTC
>few|NA|TRBV7-2|TRBJ1-4
CASSLLRQGHEKLFF
TGTGCCAGCAGCTTATTGAGGCAGGGGCATGAAAAACTGTTTTTT
>NA|TRBD2|TRBV2|TRBJ2-3
CASSVEREYYTQYF
TGTGCCAGCAGTGTCGAGCGGGAGTATTATACGCAGTATTTT
>NA|TRBD1|TRBV18|TRBJ1-5
CASSQGQNQPQHF
TGTGCCAGCTCACAGGGACAGAACCAGCCCCAGCATTTT
>NA|NA|TRBV4-1|TRBJ2-6
CASSQALGAVLGANVLTF
TGCGCCAGCAGCCAAGCCCTGGGGGCGGTTCTGGGGGCCAACGTCCTGACTTTC
>once|TRBD2|TRBV19|TRBJ2-1
CASSIARRRQAGVGSYNEQFF
TGTGCCAGTAGTATAGCTCGACGAAGGCAAGCGGGAGTGGGCTCCTACAATGAGCAGTTCTTC
>NA|NA|TRBV6-2/TRBV6-3|TRBJ2-1
CASSYGPSNEQFF
TGTGCCAGCAGTTACGGCCCCAGCAATGAGCAGTTCTTC
>NA|NA|TRBV7-2|TRBJ2-5
CASSLVLGRGGGETQYF
TGTGCCAGCAGCTTAGTTTTGGGGCGCGGCGGCGGAGAGACCCAGTACTTC
>NA|TRBD2|TRBV15|TRBJ2-3
CATSRGLASDTQYF
TGTGCCACCAGCAGAGGACTAGCGTCAGATACGCAGTATTTT
>NA|TRBD1|TRBV10-3|TRBJ1-1
CAISELQGVNTEAFF
TGTGCCATCAGTGAGCTACAGGGGGTAAACACTGAAGCTTTCTTT
>NA|TRBD2|TRBV27|TRBJ2-1
CASRSIAGGVYNEQFF
TGTGCCAGCAGGTCAATAGCGGGAGGGGTCTACAATGAGCAGTTCTTC
>NA|TRBD1|TRBV6-2/TRBV6-3|TRBJ1-2
CASSYEGQSSGYTF
TGTGCCAGCAGTTACGAGGGACAGTCAAGTGGCTACACCTTC
>few|NA|TRBV19|TRBJ1-5
CASSIQQGEGQPQHF
TGTGCCAGTAGTATACAACAGGGAGAGGGTCAGCCCCAGCATTTT
>few|NA|TRBV3-1/TRBV3-2|TRBJ1-3
CASSQDSGVSGNTIYF
TGTGCCAGCAGCCAAGATTCCGGAGTCTCTGGAAACACCATATATTTT
>NA|NA|TRBV18|TRBJ2-5
CASSLYREETQYF
TGTGCCAGCTCCCTTTACAGGGAGGAGACCCAGTACTTC
>NA|TRBD1|TRBV28|TRBJ2-3
CASRTGGTDTQYF
TGTGCCAGCAGGACAGGGGGCACAGATACGCAGTATTTT
>once|NA|TRBV24-1|TRBJ1-4
CATSEGGQSNEKLFF
TGTGCCACCAGTGAAGGAGGACAGTCTAATGAAAAACTGTTTTTT
>NA|NA|TRBV5-4|TRBJ1-2
CASRLSGVYGYTF
TGTGCCAGCAGGCTTTCTGGAGTCTATGGCTACACCTTC
>NA|NA|TRBV7-8|TRBJ2-1
CASSFSNSPGEQFF
TGTGCCAGCAGCTTCTCCAATAGCCCGGGGGAGCAGTTCTTC
>NA|TRBD1|TRBV28|TRBJ2-1
CASPPYSRLNRGLGDTAYNEQFF
TGTGCCAGCCCGCCCTATTCACGGCTGAACAGGGGGTTGGGGGATACAGCCTACAATGAGCAGTTCTTC
>NA|NA|TRBV5-8|TRBJ1-1
CASSAVWGGEAFF
TGTGCCAGCAGTGCCGTTTGGGGGGGTGAAGCTTTCTTT
>NA|NA|TRBV19|TRBJ2-3
CASKRRSTDTQYF
TGTGCCAGTAAAAGGCGGAGCACAGATACGCAGTATTTT
>NA|NA|TRBV6-4|TRBJ1-2
CASSADGGFPSYTF
TGTGCCAGCAGTGCCGACGGGGGTTTTCCCAGCTACACCTTC
>once|TRBD2|TRBV27|TRBJ2-2
CASSLYSTGGAGDTGELFF
TGTGCCAGCAGTTTATATTCTACCGGGGGTGCGGGGGACACCGGGGAGCTGTTTTTT
>NA|TRBD2|TRBV10-2|TRBJ2-7
CASSEAGGRHEQYF
TGCGCCAGCAGTGAAGCGGGGGGGCGCCACGAGCAGTACTTC
>once|NA|TRBV6-4|TRBJ1-3
CASRIHNGNTIYF
TGTGCCAGCAGGATTCACAATGGAAACACCATATATTTT
>NA|NA|TRBV15|TRBJ1-4
CATSLTGTAGKLFF
TGTGCCACCAGCCTTACAGGGACCGCCGGAAAACTGTTTTTT
>NA|TRBD1|TRBV7-2|TRBJ2-7
CASSLRTGNNEQYF
TGTGCCAGCAGCCTCCGGACAGGGAACAACGAGCAGTACTTC
>NA|NA|TRBV12-5|TRBJ2-3
CASGLGGDTQYF
TGTGCTAGTGGTTTGGGCGGGGATACGCAGTATTTT
>once|NA|TRBV28|TRBJ2-6
CASSPRDRVNSGANVLTF
TGTGCCAGCAGCCCGCGGGACAGAGTTAACTCTGGGGCCAACGTCCTGACTTTC
>NA|NA|TRBV6-5|TRBJ2-2
CASLLATNTGELFF
TGTGCCAGCCTCCTAGCGACGAACACCGGGGAGCTGTTTTTT
>NA|TRBD1|TRBV5-1|TRBJ2-7
CASSLTGQGSYEQYF
TGCGCCAGCAGCCTGACCGGACAGGGATCCTACGAGCAGTACTTC
>NA|NA|TRBV2|TRBJ2-1
CASLTDPHNEQFF
TGTGCCAGCCTTACAGACCCGCACAATGAGCAGTTCTTC
>NA|TRBD2|TRBV18|TRBJ2-7
CASSPVRLAAYEQYF
TGTGCCAGCTCACCAGTCCGACTAGCCGCCTACGAGCAGTACTTC
>few|TRBD1|TRBV7-2|TRBJ2-7
CASSRDSNYEQYF
TGTGCCAGCAGCCGGGACAGCAACTACGAGCAGTACTTC
>NA|NA|TRBV9|TRBJ2-1
CASSVSIGSYNEQFF
TGTGCCAGCAGCGTAAGTATTGGCAGCTACAATGAGCAGTTCTTC
>NA|NA|TRBV2|TRBJ1-3
CASSVGGTGGNTIYF
TGTGCCAGCAGTGTAGGAGGGACCGGTGGAAACACCATATATTTT
>NA|TRBD1|TRBV19|TRBJ2-1
CASSMGQGVVNEQFF
TGTGCCAGTAGTATGGGGCAGGGGGTAGTAAATGAGCAGTTCTTC
>NA|TRBD1|TRBV4-2|TRBJ2-2
CASSRIGPTGGINTGELFF
TGTGCCAGCAGCCGGATTGGGCCGACAGGGGGAATTAACACCGGGGAGCTGTTTTTT
>NA|TRBD2|TRBV27|TRBJ2-2
CASRWTSGSAGELFF
TGTGCCAGCAGATGGACTAGCGGGAGCGCCGGGGAGCTGTTTTTT
>NA|NA|TRBV20-1|TRBJ2-5
CSARAWTQYF
TGCAGTGCTAGGGCCTGGACCCAGTACTTC
>NA|TRBD1|TRBV14|TRBJ2-1
CASSQDTLGQGVYNEQFF
TGTGCCAGCAGCCAAGATACTCTAGGGCAGGGGGTTTACAATGAGCAGTTCTTC